Following are 10 T cell receptor beta chains from one sample sequenced in a study of cytomegalovirus exposure and HLA in healthy donors. This PCR relied on a set of 60 Vbeta primers and 13 Jbeta primers. The data were produced by immunoSEQ multiplex PCR, yet TCRdb's version contains in-frame clones alone and is incomplete. Of 95,000 to 150,000 clones listed, over 60% are singletons. Sequenced material: PBMCs. The receptors here all came from a woman in her thirties or forties in good health and CMV-seropositive.

The rearrangement links TRBV7-2 to TRBJ2-3, with TRBD2 identical over 11 bases. The V gene end was trimmed by 5 bases and the J gene end by 6 bases; junction bases not matched to a gene: 7. Per the germline V gene, CDR1 is SGHTA and CDR2 is FQGNSA. This CDR3 comprises 15 residues. CDR3 region: CASSPLAGGPDTQYF. CDR3 bases: TGTGCCAGCAGCCCCTTAGCGGGAGGGCCGGATACGCAGTATTTT. The full variable domain, in which reference TRBV7-2 and TRBJ2-3 provide the parts outside the CDR3, is GAGVSQSPSNKVTEKGKDVELRCDPISGHTALYWYRQSLGQGLEFLIYFQGNSAPDKSGLPSDRFSAERTGGSVSTLTIQRTQQEDSAVYLCASSPLAGGPDTQYFGPGTRLTVL.

The chain recombines TRBV11-2 with TRBJ2-7; D unclear. Germline V gene lookup returns CDR1 SGHAT and CDR2 FQNNGV. Trimming took off 3 bases at V and 4 bases at J, with 10 bases between the two ends. The CDR3 is 13 amino acids. CDR3 protein: CASSFISGYEQYF. Written as DNA, the CDR3 is TGTGCCAGCAGCTTCATTTCGGGTTACGAGCAGTACTTC.

The chain links TRBV6-5 to TRBJ1-3, with D perhaps matching TRBD1 (6 bases). V was pared by 5 bases and J by 2 bases, with 13 bases between. The length of the CDR3 is 15 residues. CDR1 and CDR2 (germline): MNHEY, SVGAGI. CDR3 bases: TGTGCCAGCAGTCTCGACAGGAAGGCTGGAAACACCATATATTTT. The encoded protein is CASSLDRKAGNTIYF.

The rearrangement joins TRBV6-1 to TRBJ2-5, with a possible D match to TRBD2 (6 bases). Judging by the DNA end, TRBJ2-7 fits better; the J call may be wrong. The CDR3 is 13 amino acids. Germline CDR1 reads MNHNS; CDR2 reads SASEGT. CDR3 in amino acids: CASSRAGPYEQYF. DNA of the CDR3: TGTGCCAGCAGCCGAGCGGGTCCCTACGAGCAGTACTTC.

V is TRBV29-1 and J is TRBJ2-1; D uncertain. The CDR3 is made up of 14 amino acids. CDR1 is SQVTM and CDR2 is ANQGSEA in the germline V gene. The V gene lost 3 bases and the J gene lost 0 bases, with 9 bases spanning the gap. CDR3 sequence reads: CSVDQPSSYNEQFF. CDR3 bases: TGCAGCGTTGACCAACCGAGCTCCTACAATGAGCAGTTCTTC.

The chain couples TRBV5-1 to TRBJ1-1; 9 bases align to TRBD1. The V segment lost 0 bases and the J segment 4 bases; nucleotides outside the gene matches: 4. CDR1 is SGHRS and CDR2 is YFSETQ in the germline V gene. The CDR3 sequence is 15 residues long. The CDR3 nucleotides read TGCGCCAGCAGCTTGGGACAGGGGGAGAGCACTGAAGCTTTCTTT. This encodes CASSLGQGESTEAFF.

The gene calls are TRBV5-1 and TRBJ1-5; D unclear. Trimming stripped 0 bases from V and 7 bases from J, with 14 bases between. The CDR3 consists of 15 residues. Germline CDR1 is SGHRS and CDR2 is YFSETQ. The CDR3, as DNA: TGCGCCAGCAGCTTGGGAGACAATTATGGACAGCCCCAGCATTTT. Translating gives CASSLGDNYGQPQHF. Looking up the rest from reference TRBV5-1 and TRBJ1-5 gives the full variable domain: KAGVTQTPRYLIKTRGQQVTLSCSPISGHRSVSWYQQTPGQGLQFLFEYFSETQRNKGNFPGRFSGRQFSNSRSEMNVSTLELGDSALYLCASSLGDNYGQPQHFGDGTRLSIL.

The chain is built from TRBV28 and TRBJ2-3, with 14 bases lining up with TRBD2. The CDR3 extends over 15 amino acids. Trimming took 5 bases from V and 6 from J; bases not matched to a gene: 4. Germline V gene lookup returns CDR1 MDHEN and CDR2 SYDVKM. CDR3 in DNA: TGTGCCAGCAGTCCCCGGACTAGCGGGAGGGATACGCAGTATTTT. This gives the protein CASSPRTSGRDTQYF. The full variable domain, in which reference TRBV28 and TRBJ2-3 provide the parts outside the CDR3, is DVKVTQSSRYLVKRTGEKVFLECVQDMDHENMFWYRQDPGLGLRLIYFSYDVKMKEKGDIPEGYSVSREKKERFSLILESASTNQTSMYLCASSPRTSGRDTQYFGPGTRLTVL.

The genes are TRBV28 and TRBJ1-2, with D hard to call. The germline V gene has CDR1 MDHEN and CDR2 SYDVKM. This CDR3 spans 12 amino acids. The ends were cut back, 4 bases at V and 6 bases at J, with 9 bases in the middle. As DNA, the CDR3 is TGTGCCAGCAGTTCGAGGGAGGATGGCTACACCTTC. As protein: CASSSREDGYTF.

Concerning this clone: The sample has other DNA sequences that encode this CDR3 too. This chain joins TRBV19 and TRBJ2-7, with D possibly matching TRBD2 (5 bases). V was shortened by 3 bases and J by 0 bases, with 9 bases between the two germline ends. The CDR3 has 14 residues. Germline V gene lookup returns CDR1 LNHDA and CDR2 SQIVND (reference sequence). Here the CDR3 reads CASSIGGGSYEQYF. The CDR3 nucleotides read TGTGCCAGTAGTATCGGTGGAGGCTCCTACGAGCAGTACTTC.